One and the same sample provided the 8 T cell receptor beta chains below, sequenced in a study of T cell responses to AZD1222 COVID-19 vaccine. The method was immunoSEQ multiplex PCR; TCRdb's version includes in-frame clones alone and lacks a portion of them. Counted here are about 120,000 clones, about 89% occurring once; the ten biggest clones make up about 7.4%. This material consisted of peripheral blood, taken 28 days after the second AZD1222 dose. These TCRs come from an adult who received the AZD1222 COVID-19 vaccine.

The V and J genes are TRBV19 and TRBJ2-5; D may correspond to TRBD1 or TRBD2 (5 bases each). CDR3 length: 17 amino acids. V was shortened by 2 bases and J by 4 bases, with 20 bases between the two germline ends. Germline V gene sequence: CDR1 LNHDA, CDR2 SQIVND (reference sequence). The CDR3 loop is CASSIRFGQGVGETQYF. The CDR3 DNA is TGTGCCAGTAGTATAAGGTTCGGGCAGGGAGTAGGAGAGACCCAGTACTTC.

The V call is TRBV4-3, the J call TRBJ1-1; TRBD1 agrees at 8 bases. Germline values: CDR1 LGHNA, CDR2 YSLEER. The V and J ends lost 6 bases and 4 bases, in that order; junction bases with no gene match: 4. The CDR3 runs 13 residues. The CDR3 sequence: CASSRDRGTEAFF. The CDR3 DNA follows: TGCGCCAGCAGTCGAGACAGGGGCACTGAAGCTTTCTTT.

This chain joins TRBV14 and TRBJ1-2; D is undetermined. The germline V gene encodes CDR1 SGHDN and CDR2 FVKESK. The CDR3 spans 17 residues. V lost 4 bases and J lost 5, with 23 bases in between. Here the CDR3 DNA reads TGTGCCAGCAGCCCTCTTGAGACATTCCAGTTTCCATATGGCTACACCTTC. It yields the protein CASSPLETFQFPYGYTF. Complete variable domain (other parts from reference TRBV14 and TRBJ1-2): EAGVTQFPSHSVIEKGQTVTLRCDPISGHDNLYWYRRVMGKEIKFLLHFVKESKQDESGMPNNRFLAERTGGTYSTLKVQPAELEDSGVYFCASSPLETFQFPYGYTFGSGTRLTVV.

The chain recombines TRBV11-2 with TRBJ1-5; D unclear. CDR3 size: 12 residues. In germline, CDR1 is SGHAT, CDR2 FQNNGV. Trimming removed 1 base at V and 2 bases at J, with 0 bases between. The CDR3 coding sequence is TGTGCCAGCAGCTTAGGCAATCAGCCCCAGCATTTT. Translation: CASSLGNQPQHF.

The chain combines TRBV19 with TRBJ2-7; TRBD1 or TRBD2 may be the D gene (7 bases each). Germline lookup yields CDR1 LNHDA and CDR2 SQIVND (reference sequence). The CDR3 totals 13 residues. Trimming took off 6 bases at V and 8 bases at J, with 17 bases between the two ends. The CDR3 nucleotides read TGTGCCAGTAGCGCGCAGGGGGGAGGGCAGCAGTACTTC. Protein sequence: CASSAQGGGQQYF.

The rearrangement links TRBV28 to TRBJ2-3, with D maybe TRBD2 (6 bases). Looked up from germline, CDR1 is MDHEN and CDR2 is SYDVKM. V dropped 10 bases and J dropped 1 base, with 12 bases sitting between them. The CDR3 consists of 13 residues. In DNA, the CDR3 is TGTGCCACCATGGGGGGAGGCACAGATACGCAGTATTTT. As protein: CATMGGGTDTQYF.

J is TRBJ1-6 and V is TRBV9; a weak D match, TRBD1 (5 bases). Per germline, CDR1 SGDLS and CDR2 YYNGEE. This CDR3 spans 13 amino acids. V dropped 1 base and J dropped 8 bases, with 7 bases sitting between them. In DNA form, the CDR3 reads TGTGCCAGCAGCGTAAGGGGCGATTCACCCCTCCACTTT. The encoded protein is CASSVRGDSPLHF.

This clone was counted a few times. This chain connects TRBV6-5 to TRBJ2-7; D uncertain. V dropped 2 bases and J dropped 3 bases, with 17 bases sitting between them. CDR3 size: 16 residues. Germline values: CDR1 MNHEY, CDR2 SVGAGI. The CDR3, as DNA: TGTGCCAGCAGTTACGGGCATTTCAATCGGAGCTACGAGCAGTACTTC. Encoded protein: CASSYGHFNRSYEQYF.